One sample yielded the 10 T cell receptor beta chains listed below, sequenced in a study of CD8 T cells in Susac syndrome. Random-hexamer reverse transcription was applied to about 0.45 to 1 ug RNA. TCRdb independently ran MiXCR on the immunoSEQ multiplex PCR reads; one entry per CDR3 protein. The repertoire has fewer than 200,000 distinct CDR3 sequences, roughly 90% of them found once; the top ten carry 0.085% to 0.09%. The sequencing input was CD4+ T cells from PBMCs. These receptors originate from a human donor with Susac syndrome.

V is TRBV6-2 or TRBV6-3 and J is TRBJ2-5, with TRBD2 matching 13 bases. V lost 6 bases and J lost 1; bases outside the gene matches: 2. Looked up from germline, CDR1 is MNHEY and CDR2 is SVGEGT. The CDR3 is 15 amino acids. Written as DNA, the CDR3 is TGTGCCAGCAGACGACTAGCGGGGGGCCAAGAGACCCAGTACTTC. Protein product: CASRRLAGGQETQYF.

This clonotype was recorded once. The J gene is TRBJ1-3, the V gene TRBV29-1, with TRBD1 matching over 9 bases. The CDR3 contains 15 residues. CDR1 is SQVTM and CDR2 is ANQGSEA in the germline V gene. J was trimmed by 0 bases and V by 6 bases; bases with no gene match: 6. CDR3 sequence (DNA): TGCAGCGTGAGGGGGACAGGGTTCTCTGGAAACACCATATATTTT. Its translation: CSVRGTGFSGNTIYF.

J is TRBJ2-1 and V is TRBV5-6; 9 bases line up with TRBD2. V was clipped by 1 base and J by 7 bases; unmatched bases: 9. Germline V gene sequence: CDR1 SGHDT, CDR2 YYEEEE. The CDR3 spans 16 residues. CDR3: CASSLYAGGGANEQFF. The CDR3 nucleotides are TGTGCCAGCAGCTTGTATGCCGGCGGGGGGGCAAATGAGCAGTTCTTC.

CDR3 sequence reads: CSVEATGEVPSSYNEQFF. The DNA for the CDR3 is TGCAGCGTTGAAGCAACAGGGGAGGTCCCAAGCTCCTACAATGAGCAGTTCTTC. This chain joins TRBV29-1 and TRBJ2-1; TRBD1 might be the D (7 bases). The CDR3 has 18 residues. V lost 1 base and J 0 bases, leaving 19 bases between the germline ends. CDR1 and CDR2 from the germline V gene are SQVTM and ANQGSEA.

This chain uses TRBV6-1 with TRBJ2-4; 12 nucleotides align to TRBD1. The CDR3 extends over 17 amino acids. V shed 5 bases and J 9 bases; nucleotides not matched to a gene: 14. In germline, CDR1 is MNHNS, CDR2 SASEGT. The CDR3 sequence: CASSPGDRGLVGSIQYF. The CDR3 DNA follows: TGTGCCAGCAGTCCCGGGGACAGGGGGCTCGTCGGTTCCATTCAGTACTTC.

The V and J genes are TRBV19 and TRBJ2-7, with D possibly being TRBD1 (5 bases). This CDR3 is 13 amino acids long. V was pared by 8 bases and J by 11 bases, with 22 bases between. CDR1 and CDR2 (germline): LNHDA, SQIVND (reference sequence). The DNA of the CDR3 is TGTGCCAGTCGGTCTAAGGACACTCTAAGAAAGTACTTC. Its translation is CASRSKDTLRKYF.

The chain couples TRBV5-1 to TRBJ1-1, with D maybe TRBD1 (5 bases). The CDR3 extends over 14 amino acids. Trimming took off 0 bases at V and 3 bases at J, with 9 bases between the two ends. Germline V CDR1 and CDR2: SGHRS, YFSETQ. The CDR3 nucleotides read TGCGCCAGCAGCTTGGTTCCGGGGGACACTGAAGCTTTCTTT. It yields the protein CASSLVPGDTEAFF. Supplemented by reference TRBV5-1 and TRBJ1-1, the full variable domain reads KAGVTQTPRYLIKTRGQQVTLSCSPISGHRSVSWYQQTPGQGLQFLFEYFSETQRNKGNFPGRFSGRQFSNSRSEMNVSTLELGDSALYLCASSLVPGDTEAFFGQGTRLTVV.

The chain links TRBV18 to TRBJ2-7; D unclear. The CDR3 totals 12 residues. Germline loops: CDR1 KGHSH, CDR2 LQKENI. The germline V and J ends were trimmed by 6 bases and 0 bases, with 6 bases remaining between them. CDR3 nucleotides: TGTGCCAGCTCCCCGAGCTCCTACGAGCAGTACTTC. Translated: CASSPSSYEQYF.

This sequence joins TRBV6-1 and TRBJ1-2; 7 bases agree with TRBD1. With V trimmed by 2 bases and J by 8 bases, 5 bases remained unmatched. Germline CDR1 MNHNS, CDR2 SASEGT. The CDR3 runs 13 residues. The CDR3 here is CASSETGVGGYTF. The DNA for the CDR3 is TGTGCCAGCAGTGAAACAGGGGTGGGCGGCTACACCTTC.

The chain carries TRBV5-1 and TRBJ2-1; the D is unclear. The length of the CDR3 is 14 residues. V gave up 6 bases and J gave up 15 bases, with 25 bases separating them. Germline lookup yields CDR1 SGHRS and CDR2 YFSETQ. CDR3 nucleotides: TGCGCCAGCAACTCCGGTGGGGTAACACCAGATGTGTTCTTC. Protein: CASNSGGVTPDVFF. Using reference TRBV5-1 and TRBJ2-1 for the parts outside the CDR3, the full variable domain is KAGVTQTPRYLIKTRGQQVTLSCSPISGHRSVSWYQQTPGQGLQFLFEYFSETQRNKGNFPGRFSGRQFSNSRSEMNVSTLELGDSALYLCASNSGGVTPDVFFGPGTRLTVL.